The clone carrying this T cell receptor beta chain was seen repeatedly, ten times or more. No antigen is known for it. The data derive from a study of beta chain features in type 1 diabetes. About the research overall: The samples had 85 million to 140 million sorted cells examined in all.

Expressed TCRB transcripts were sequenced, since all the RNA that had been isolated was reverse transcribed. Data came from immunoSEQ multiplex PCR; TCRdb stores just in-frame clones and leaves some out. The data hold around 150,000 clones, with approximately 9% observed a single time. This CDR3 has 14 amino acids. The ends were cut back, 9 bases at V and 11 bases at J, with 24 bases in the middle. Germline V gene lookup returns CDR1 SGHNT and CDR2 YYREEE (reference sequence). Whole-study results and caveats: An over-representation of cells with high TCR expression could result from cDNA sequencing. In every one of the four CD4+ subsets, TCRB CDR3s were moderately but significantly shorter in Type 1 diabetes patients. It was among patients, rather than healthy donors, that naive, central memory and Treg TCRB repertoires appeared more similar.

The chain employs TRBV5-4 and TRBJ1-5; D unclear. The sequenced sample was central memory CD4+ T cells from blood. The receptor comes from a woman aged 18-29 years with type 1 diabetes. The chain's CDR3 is CATLGVTSVCAQHF. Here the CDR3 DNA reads TGTGCCACCCTCGGGGTCACCTCGGTTTGTGCCCAGCATTTT.